A selection of T cell receptor beta chains follows, all from one sample in a study of T cells in Graves' hyperthyroidism and ophthalmopathy. TCRdb reprocessed the multiplex PCR reads via MiXCR and lists one record per CDR3 protein. This sample carries approximately 560,000 distinct CDR3 sequences, approximately 14% of them seen once, and the ten largest clones take approximately 7.4%. The sequenced sample consisted of blood. All receptors come from a woman under 40 with Graves' hyperthyroidism. The CDR3 runs from the conserved cysteine through the conserved F or W. Each record gives: CDR3 protein, CDR3 DNA, J gene, V gene, clone size, D gene. The D gene is left open where the match is weak. Only some rows state a clone size, as once, few, many or a class for expanded clones.

CDR3aa: CASNLGTSGANEQFF
CDR3nt: TGTGCCAGCAACTTAGGGACTAGCGGGGCCAATGAGCAGTTCTTC
j_gene: TRBJ2-1
v_gene: TRBV25-1
abundance: -
d_gene: TRBD2

CDR3aa: CASSQGGLAKNIQYF
CDR3nt: TGTGCCAGCAGCCAAGGCGGTCTAGCCAAAAACATTCAGTACTTC
j_gene: TRBJ2-4
v_gene: TRBV14
abundance: many
d_gene: -

CDR3aa: CASSSGLNTEAFF
CDR3nt: TGTGCCAGCAGCTCGGGACTGAACACTGAAGCTTTCTTT
j_gene: TRBJ1-1
v_gene: TRBV5-8
abundance: many
d_gene: -

CDR3aa: CASRPRQSRNEKLFF
CDR3nt: TGTGCCAGCAGGCCAAGGCAGAGTCGTAATGAAAAACTGTTTTTT
j_gene: TRBJ1-4
v_gene: TRBV5-8
abundance: many
d_gene: -

CDR3aa: CASSQGPGGRLRNEQFF
CDR3nt: TGCGCCAGCAGCCAAGGCCCTGGCGGCCGCCTAAGGAATGAGCAGTTCTTC
j_gene: TRBJ2-1
v_gene: TRBV4-3
abundance: few
d_gene: -

CDR3aa: CATSDLDGRSTGELFF
CDR3nt: TGTGCCACCAGTGATTTGGACGGGAGGTCAACCGGGGAGCTGTTTTTT
j_gene: TRBJ2-2
v_gene: TRBV24-1
abundance: -
d_gene: TRBD2

CDR3aa: CASNIGTSGAYNEQFF
CDR3nt: TGTGCCAGCAATATCGGGACTAGCGGAGCCTACAATGAGCAGTTCTTC
j_gene: TRBJ2-1
v_gene: TRBV6-1
abundance: few
d_gene: TRBD2

CDR3aa: CASSLRLAGVTDTQYF
CDR3nt: TGTGCCAGCAGCTTAAGACTAGCGGGAGTCACAGATACGCAGTATTTT
j_gene: TRBJ2-3
v_gene: TRBV7-2
abundance: many
d_gene: TRBD2

CDR3aa: CASSEKDTGELFF
CDR3nt: TGTGCCAGCAGTGAGAAGGACACCGGGGAGCTGTTTTTT
j_gene: TRBJ2-2
v_gene: TRBV6-1
abundance: few
d_gene: -

CDR3aa: CSVVLSQLTDTQYF
CDR3nt: TGCAGCGTTGTTCTCTCACAGCTCACAGATACGCAGTATTTT
j_gene: TRBJ2-3
v_gene: TRBV29-1
abundance: many
d_gene: -

CDR3aa: CASSVSSGRTGELFF
CDR3nt: TGTGCCAGCAGCGTATCTAGCGGGAGGACCGGGGAGCTGTTTTTT
j_gene: TRBJ2-2
v_gene: TRBV7-3
abundance: many
d_gene: TRBD2

CDR3aa: CASSPLSGIPYNEQFF
CDR3nt: TGTGCCAGCAGCCCCTTAAGCGGGATTCCTTACAATGAGCAGTTCTTC
j_gene: TRBJ2-1
v_gene: TRBV7-9
abundance: many
d_gene: TRBD2

CDR3aa: CASSLGGVVTEAFF
CDR3nt: TGCGCCAGCAGCTTGGGGGGCGTCGTCACTGAAGCTTTCTTT
j_gene: TRBJ1-1
v_gene: TRBV5-1
abundance: -
d_gene: -

CDR3aa: CAWAGQLLGWPQHF
CDR3nt: TGTGCCTGGGCGGGACAATTACTTGGGTGGCCCCAGCATTTT
j_gene: TRBJ1-5
v_gene: TRBV30
abundance: many
d_gene: -

CDR3aa: CSAGTGRAKNIQYF
CDR3nt: TGCAGTGCGGGGACAGGGAGGGCCAAAAACATTCAGTACTTC
j_gene: TRBJ2-4
v_gene: TRBV20-1
abundance: few
d_gene: TRBD1

CDR3aa: CASSLRARTATYEQYF
CDR3nt: TGTGCCAGCAGTTTAAGGGCTAGGACTGCCACCTACGAGCAGTACTTC
j_gene: TRBJ2-7
v_gene: TRBV27
abundance: -
d_gene: -

CDR3aa: CSVDLGLERVTEAFF
CDR3nt: TGCAGCGTTGACCTTGGGTTAGAGCGGGTCACTGAAGCTTTCTTT
j_gene: TRBJ1-1
v_gene: TRBV29-1
abundance: -
d_gene: -

CDR3aa: CASSLTGVHLGALHF
CDR3nt: TGTGCCAGCAGTTTAACAGGGGTACACCTCGGGGCCCTCCACTTT
j_gene: TRBJ1-6
v_gene: TRBV28
abundance: few
d_gene: TRBD1

CDR3aa: CASSLLPTNNEQFF
CDR3nt: TGTGCCAGCAGTTTGTTACCGACAAACAATGAGCAGTTCTTC
j_gene: TRBJ2-1
v_gene: TRBV12-3/TRBV12-4
abundance: many
d_gene: -

CDR3aa: CASSEAGWSGDNQPQHF
CDR3nt: TGTGCCAGCAGTGAAGCCGGCTGGTCAGGGGACAATCAGCCCCAGCATTTT
j_gene: TRBJ1-5
v_gene: TRBV2
abundance: many
d_gene: -

CDR3aa: CASRDPGTSGRIRQFF
CDR3nt: TGTGCCAGCAGGGACCCCGGGACTAGCGGGAGGATTAGGCAGTTCTTC
j_gene: TRBJ2-1
v_gene: TRBV2
abundance: many
d_gene: TRBD2

CDR3aa: CASSQGRDGWQYF
CDR3nt: TGTGCCAGCAGCCAAGGGCGCGACGGTTGGCAGTACTTC
j_gene: TRBJ2-7
v_gene: TRBV7-8
abundance: many
d_gene: -

CDR3aa: CASSPAAYSYNEQFF
CDR3nt: TGTGCCAGCAGCCCAGCGGCCTACTCCTACAATGAGCAGTTCTTC
j_gene: TRBJ2-1
v_gene: TRBV12-3/TRBV12-4
abundance: many
d_gene: -

CDR3aa: CASSYSRGPYEQYF
CDR3nt: TGTGCCAGCAGTTACTCTCGGGGACCCTACGAGCAGTACTTC
j_gene: TRBJ2-7
v_gene: TRBV6-5
abundance: many
d_gene: -

CDR3aa: CASSVRDTGAYGYTF
CDR3nt: TGTGCCAGCAGTGTCCGGGACACCGGAGCCTATGGCTACACCTTC
j_gene: TRBJ1-2
v_gene: TRBV2
abundance: many
d_gene: -

CDR3aa: CAITESQSGRYGEQYF
CDR3nt: TGTGCCATCACCGAATCCCAGAGCGGGAGGTACGGTGAGCAGTACTTC
j_gene: TRBJ2-7
v_gene: TRBV10-3
abundance: -
d_gene: TRBD2

CDR3aa: CATSDRKTGELFF
CDR3nt: TGTGCCACCAGTGACCGGAAGACCGGGGAGCTGTTTTTT
j_gene: TRBJ2-2
v_gene: TRBV24-1
abundance: -
d_gene: -

CDR3aa: CASRQTSGSSYEQYF
CDR3nt: TGTGCCAGCAGGCAGACTAGCGGGAGCTCCTACGAGCAGTACTTC
j_gene: TRBJ2-7
v_gene: TRBV2
abundance: many
d_gene: TRBD2

CDR3aa: CASSQANLGGRYEQYF
CDR3nt: TGCGCCAGCAGCCAAGCGAATCTAGGGGGGCGGTACGAGCAGTACTTC
j_gene: TRBJ2-7
v_gene: TRBV4-3
abundance: -
d_gene: -

CDR3aa: CASSIGGNTQYF
CDR3nt: TGTGCCAGTAGTATTGGAGGGAATACGCAGTATTTT
j_gene: TRBJ2-3
v_gene: TRBV19
abundance: -
d_gene: -

CDR3aa: CASTPNRGGFSYGYTF
CDR3nt: TGTGCCAGCACTCCGAATCGAGGGGGCTTTAGCTATGGCTACACCTTC
j_gene: TRBJ1-2
v_gene: TRBV6-1
abundance: -
d_gene: TRBD1

CDR3aa: CASSLRPSYEKLFF
CDR3nt: TGTGCCAGCAGTCTCAGACCTTCCTATGAAAAACTGTTTTTT
j_gene: TRBJ1-4
v_gene: TRBV28
abundance: few
d_gene: -

CDR3aa: CASSLGGNLAEQYF
CDR3nt: TGTGCCAGCAGCTTAGGCGGGAATTTGGCCGAGCAGTACTTC
j_gene: TRBJ2-7
v_gene: TRBV7-2
abundance: many
d_gene: -

CDR3aa: CSARADRASYNEQFF
CDR3nt: TGCAGTGCTAGAGCGGACAGGGCCTCCTACAATGAGCAGTTCTTC
j_gene: TRBJ2-1
v_gene: TRBV20-1
abundance: many
d_gene: TRBD1

CDR3aa: CSARAPAGGAYNEQFF
CDR3nt: TGCAGTGCTAGAGCCCCTGCGGGAGGGGCGTACAATGAGCAGTTCTTC
j_gene: TRBJ2-1
v_gene: TRBV20-1
abundance: few
d_gene: TRBD2

CDR3aa: CASSVSRVTGELFF
CDR3nt: TGTGCCAGCAGCGTATCGCGGGTCACCGGGGAGCTGTTTTTT
j_gene: TRBJ2-2
v_gene: TRBV9
abundance: -
d_gene: -

CDR3aa: CASSPPDRSHTEAFF
CDR3nt: TGTGCCAGCTCACCACCCGACAGGTCGCACACTGAAGCTTTCTTT
j_gene: TRBJ1-1
v_gene: TRBV18
abundance: -
d_gene: -

CDR3aa: CASSLSISGWEQFF
CDR3nt: TGTGCCAGCAGTTTATCAATATCTGGGTGGGAGCAGTTCTTC
j_gene: TRBJ2-1
v_gene: TRBV28
abundance: -
d_gene: -

CDR3aa: CSFRLAGGRQETQYF
CDR3nt: TGCAGTTTTCGATTAGCGGGAGGAAGGCAAGAGACCCAGTACTTC
j_gene: TRBJ2-5
v_gene: TRBV20-1
abundance: many
d_gene: TRBD2

CDR3aa: CASSPARARYEQYF
CDR3nt: TGTGCCAGCTCACCGGCCAGGGCTCGCTACGAGCAGTACTTC
j_gene: TRBJ2-7
v_gene: TRBV18
abundance: many
d_gene: -

CDR3aa: CASSESPGGSFTEAFF
CDR3nt: TGCGCCAGCAGTGAGTCCCCAGGGGGAAGTTTTACTGAAGCTTTCTTT
j_gene: TRBJ1-1
v_gene: TRBV10-2
abundance: -
d_gene: TRBD1

CDR3aa: CASSQARGAGANEQFF
CDR3nt: TGTGCCAGCAGCCAGGCCCGGGGGGCGGGAGCCAATGAGCAGTTCTTC
j_gene: TRBJ2-1
v_gene: TRBV7-9
abundance: -
d_gene: -

CDR3aa: CASSLGQATQYF
CDR3nt: TGTGCCAGCAGCTTAGGTCAGGCGACCCAGTACTTC
j_gene: TRBJ2-5
v_gene: TRBV7-2
abundance: -
d_gene: -

CDR3aa: CASSLAIIRQGFNEQFF
CDR3nt: TGTGCCAGCAGTTTAGCGATCATCAGACAGGGTTTCAATGAGCAGTTCTTC
j_gene: TRBJ2-1
v_gene: TRBV12-3/TRBV12-4
abundance: many
d_gene: TRBD1

CDR3aa: CASSIRDRDSNQPQHF
CDR3nt: TGTGCCAGCAGCATCCGGGACAGGGATAGCAATCAGCCCCAGCATTTT
j_gene: TRBJ1-5
v_gene: TRBV13
abundance: few
d_gene: TRBD1

CDR3aa: CAGSMPGSSYNEQFF
CDR3nt: TGTGCCGGTAGTATGCCGGGGAGCTCCTACAATGAGCAGTTCTTC
j_gene: TRBJ2-1
v_gene: TRBV19
abundance: few
d_gene: -

CDR3aa: CASSQNPGERYNEQFF
CDR3nt: TGTGCCAGCAGCCAGAACCCGGGAGAACGATACAATGAGCAGTTCTTC
j_gene: TRBJ2-1
v_gene: TRBV4-2
abundance: few
d_gene: -

CDR3aa: CSATGGPYEQYF
CDR3nt: TGCAGTGCTACCGGAGGACCCTACGAGCAGTACTTC
j_gene: TRBJ2-7
v_gene: TRBV20-1
abundance: many
d_gene: -

CDR3aa: CASSLAGTSGYSSYNEQFF
CDR3nt: TGTGCCAGCAGTTTAGCCGGGACTAGCGGGTATAGCTCCTACAATGAGCAGTTCTTC
j_gene: TRBJ2-1
v_gene: TRBV12-3/TRBV12-4
abundance: many
d_gene: TRBD2

CDR3aa: CASSHGGTNTGELFF
CDR3nt: TGTGCCAGCAGTCACGGTGGGACGAACACCGGGGAGCTGTTTTTT
j_gene: TRBJ2-2
v_gene: TRBV12-3/TRBV12-4
abundance: many
d_gene: -

CDR3aa: CASSPSGETYEQYF
CDR3nt: TGTGCCAGCTCACCATCGGGAGAAACCTACGAGCAGTACTTC
j_gene: TRBJ2-7
v_gene: TRBV18
abundance: many
d_gene: -

CDR3aa: CASSLSPLGTTEAFF
CDR3nt: TGTGCCAGCAGTTTATCACCCTTAGGAACCACTGAAGCTTTCTTT
j_gene: TRBJ1-1
v_gene: TRBV27
abundance: many
d_gene: -

CDR3aa: CASSRLRTSDTGELFF
CDR3nt: TGTGCCAGCAGCCGATTAAGGACTAGCGACACCGGGGAGCTGTTTTTT
j_gene: TRBJ2-2
v_gene: TRBV28
abundance: many
d_gene: TRBD2